This passage covers 2 T cell receptor beta chains from one sample sequenced in a study of blood T cell repertoires in COVID-19 (dated by TCRdb to 2020 to 2022). Preparation of the library involved the immunoSEQ multiplex PCR assay. TCRdb re-hosts the immuneACCESS table, in-frame sequences only. Its copies lack some clones; in the studies checked, an unresolved V gene accounts for under half of them, and the cause for the rest is not known. In this sample the table shows 15,000 to 17,000 clones, 82% of which occur a single time. In total, the top ten clones hold about 20% of the sample. Sequenced sample: peripheral blood. The receptors were gathered from an older man with active or convalescent COVID-19.

The rearrangement uses TRBV12-5 and TRBJ2-1, with D tentatively TRBD1 (6 bases). Germline values: CDR1 LGHNT, CDR2 FRNRAP. This CDR3 region has 15 residues. Trimming removed 8 bases at V and 0 bases at J, with 14 bases between. The CDR3 DNA is TGTGCTAGTAAAAGAGACAGGAGCTCCTACAATGAGCAGTTCTTC. It yields the protein CASKRDRSSYNEQFF.

The gene calls are TRBV2 and TRBJ2-3; TRBD2 matches at 12 bases. Germline V lookup: CDR1 SNHLY, CDR2 FYNNEI. This CDR3 has 14 amino acids. V was clipped by 8 bases and J by 1 base; unmatched bases: 1. The chain's CDR3 is CASLAGGGTDTQYF. In DNA, the CDR3 is TGTGCCAGCCTAGCGGGGGGGGGCACAGATACGCAGTATTTT.